A selection of T cell receptor beta chains follows, all from one sample in a study of identical twins. In TCRdb, the 5' RACE reads were re-called with MiXCR into one record per CDR3 protein. The data show more than 400,000 distinct CDR3 sequences, roughly 15% seen once. Separately, the same data were catalogued under a study of yellow fever vaccine responses in identical twins.

Sequenced sample: CD4+ T cells sorted from blood. These receptors were collected from a woman between 18 and 29 years old in good health. The CDR3 runs from the conserved cysteine through the conserved F or W. The D gene is left open where the match is weak. Only some rows state a clone size, as once, few, many or a class for expanded clones.

v_gene,j_gene,d_gene,len,abundance,CDR3aa,CDR3nt
TRBV20-1,TRBJ1-1,TRBD1,14,few,CSAPPTGRNTEAFF,TGCAGTGCTCCCCCGACAGGGCGGAACACTGAAGCTTTCTTT
TRBV24-1,TRBJ2-1,TRBD2,16,NA,CATSEEPGLAYNEQFF,TGTGCCACCAGTGAGGAACCGGGACTAGCCTACAATGAGCAGTTCTTC
TRBV4-1,TRBJ1-6,NA,17,NA,CASSQEVAGWYNSPLHF,TGCGCCAGCAGCCAAGAGGTGGCGGGTTGGTATAATTCACCCCTCCACTTT
TRBV7-3,TRBJ2-3,NA,14,NA,CASSTQTGTDTQYF,TGTGCCAGCAGCACCCAGACGGGCACAGATACGCAGTATTTT
TRBV12-3/TRBV12-4,TRBJ1-1,NA,12,many,CASSKANTEAFF,TGTGCCAGCAGCAAGGCGAACACTGAAGCTTTCTTT
TRBV18,TRBJ1-1,NA,17,few,CASSPPPRGKASTEAFF,TGTGCCAGCTCACCACCGCCCAGGGGTAAAGCGAGCACTGAAGCTTTCTTT
TRBV28,TRBJ2-1,TRBD2,15,few,CASSQLAGDSNEQFF,TGTGCCAGCAGTCAACTAGCGGGAGACAGCAATGAGCAGTTCTTC
TRBV28,TRBJ1-5,NA,15,NA,CASSLYRVSNQPQHF,TGTGCCAGCAGTTTATACAGGGTTAGCAATCAGCCCCAGCATTTT
TRBV12-3/TRBV12-4,TRBJ2-3,TRBD2,15,few,CASRASGSPSDTQYF,TGTGCCAGCAGAGCTAGCGGGAGCCCGTCAGATACGCAGTATTTT
TRBV25-1,TRBJ1-1,NA,13,NA,CASSVSGGTEAFF,TGTGCCAGCAGTGTTTCGGGGGGCACTGAAGCTTTCTTT
TRBV12-3/TRBV12-4,TRBJ2-6,TRBD1,17,NA,CASSPGTGITGANVLTF,TGTGCCAGCAGCCCCGGGACAGGGATAACTGGGGCCAACGTCCTGACTTTC
TRBV11-2,TRBJ1-2,NA,13,NA,CASSLVGAQRYTF,TGTGCCAGCAGCTTAGTCGGGGCGCAACGCTACACCTTC
TRBV10-3,TRBJ2-5,TRBD1,13,few,CAISPMTGETQYF,TGTGCCATCAGCCCTATGACAGGGGAGACCCAGTACTTC
TRBV11-2,TRBJ2-3,NA,16,few,CASSSSQGGSTDTQYF,TGTGCCAGCAGCTCCTCACAGGGGGGGAGCACAGATACGCAGTATTTT
TRBV5-1,TRBJ1-2,TRBD1,16,NA,CASSLPHGQGAGGYTF,TGCGCCAGCAGCTTGCCCCACGGACAGGGGGCAGGTGGCTACACCTTC
TRBV15,TRBJ2-1,NA,15,NA,CATSTRRSEGNEQFF,TGTGCCACCAGCACCCGGCGAAGTGAGGGAAATGAGCAGTTCTTC
TRBV3-1,TRBJ1-6,NA,13,NA,CASSLPGVSPLHF,TGTGCCAGCAGCCTACCGGGGGTCTCACCCCTCCACTTT
TRBV2,TRBJ2-7,NA,17,NA,CASSGGPREPSSYEQYF,TGTGCCAGCAGTGGCGGTCCCAGGGAACCTTCCTCCTACGAGCAGTACTTC
TRBV5-1,TRBJ2-1,NA,14,few,CASSSSGQHNEQFF,TGCGCCAGCAGCTCGTCCGGGCAGCACAATGAGCAGTTCTTC
TRBV24-1,TRBJ2-1,TRBD2,16,few,CATSADGTSRYNEQFF,TGTGCCACCAGTGCCGACGGGACTAGCAGATACAATGAGCAGTTCTTC
TRBV2,TRBJ1-5,NA,17,few,CASSGAGGRLSNQPQHF,TGTGCCAGCAGTGGTGCGGGGGGCCGCCTCAGCAATCAGCCCCAGCATTTT
TRBV11-2,TRBJ2-1,NA,18,NA,CASSRTGTPLSSYNEQFF,TGTGCCAGCAGCCGAACCGGGACTCCACTTAGCTCCTACAATGAGCAGTTCTTC
TRBV11-1,TRBJ2-2,NA,15,NA,CASSVREPLTGELFF,TGTGCCAGCAGCGTCCGGGAGCCCCTCACCGGGGAGCTGTTTTTT
TRBV7-2,TRBJ2-2,TRBD1,14,many,CASSLGTGSGELFF,TGTGCCAGCAGCTTAGGGACAGGGTCCGGGGAGCTGTTTTTT
TRBV28,TRBJ1-5,NA,17,NA,CASSPPQENYSNQPQHF,TGTGCCAGCAGTCCGCCTCAAGAAAATTATAGCAATCAGCCCCAGCATTTT
TRBV24-1,TRBJ2-1,NA,16,many,CATSDLGGGRDNEQFF,TGTGCCACCAGTGATTTGGGAGGGGGTCGGGACAATGAGCAGTTCTTC
TRBV7-3,TRBJ2-3,NA,15,few,CASSLRGQHTDTQYF,TGTGCCAGCAGCTTAAGGGGCCAACACACAGATACGCAGTATTTT
TRBV12-3/TRBV12-4,TRBJ2-2,NA,15,NA,CASSLRETSTGELFF,TGTGCCAGCAGTTTAAGGGAAACGAGCACCGGGGAGCTGTTTTTT
TRBV20-1,TRBJ2-1,TRBD2,14,few,CSATGLAGWDEQFF,TGCAGTGCTACCGGACTAGCGGGGTGGGATGAGCAGTTCTTC
TRBV15,TRBJ1-1,NA,15,NA,CATSVTRGANTEAFF,TGTGCCACCAGCGTCACCCGGGGTGCTAACACTGAAGCTTTCTTT
TRBV12-3/TRBV12-4,TRBJ2-7,TRBD2,14,few,CASRPGGGIMKQYF,TGTGCCAGCAGACCCGGCGGGGGGATCATGAAGCAGTACTTC
TRBV29-1,TRBJ2-2,TRBD2,15,NA,CSAQGGLANTGELFF,TGCAGCGCCCAAGGAGGACTAGCGAACACCGGGGAGCTGTTTTTT
TRBV20-1,TRBJ2-3,NA,13,NA,CSARSGDTDTQYF,TGCAGTGCTAGGTCAGGGGACACAGATACGCAGTATTTT
TRBV20-1,TRBJ2-2,NA,16,NA,CSARDRGGLNTGELFF,TGCAGTGCTAGAGATCGTGGCGGATTGAACACCGGGGAGCTGTTTTTT
TRBV10-1,TRBJ2-1,TRBD2,17,NA,CASSESISGSTYNEQFF,TGCGCCAGCAGTGAGTCGATCAGCGGGAGCACCTACAATGAGCAGTTCTTC
TRBV5-1,TRBJ2-5,NA,15,once,CASSLEVSWGETQYF,TGCGCCAGCAGCTTGGAGGTTTCCTGGGGGGAGACCCAGTACTTC
TRBV24-1,TRBJ1-5,NA,13,NA,CATRLGPNQPQHF,TGTGCCACCAGGCTTGGGCCCAATCAGCCCCAGCATTTT
TRBV20-1,TRBJ1-4,TRBD1,13,few,CSAKTGGSEKLFF,TGCAGTGCTAAGACAGGGGGAAGTGAAAAACTGTTTTTT
TRBV5-1,TRBJ2-3,NA,15,few,CASSLGGANTDTQYF,TGCGCCAGCAGCTTGGGAGGTGCGAACACAGATACGCAGTATTTT
TRBV12-3/TRBV12-4,TRBJ2-1,TRBD2,15,many,CASSLLAGGPGEQFF,TGTGCCAGCAGTCTCCTAGCGGGAGGGCCAGGTGAGCAGTTCTTC
TRBV13,TRBJ2-7,TRBD2,14,NA,CASSFRTSLYEQYF,TGTGCCAGCAGCTTCCGGACTAGCCTCTACGAGCAGTACTTC
TRBV4-1,TRBJ2-1,NA,16,few,CASSQDWGRRANEQFF,TGCGCCAGCAGCCAAGATTGGGGACGTCGGGCCAATGAGCAGTTCTTC
TRBV27,TRBJ1-5,TRBD1,16,few,CASRTGTGNSNQPQHF,TGTGCCAGCAGAACCGGGACAGGGAATAGCAATCAGCCCCAGCATTTT
TRBV6-5,TRBJ1-4,NA,18,few,CASSYGPPRGGGNEKLFF,TGTGCCAGCAGTTACGGTCCCCCTCGAGGTGGGGGGAATGAAAAACTGTTTTTT
TRBV7-2,TRBJ1-5,TRBD1,13,many,CATTRGVDQPQHF,TGTGCCACCACCAGGGGGGTGGATCAGCCCCAGCATTTT